The 28 T cell receptor beta chains presented below share a single source sample, sequenced in a study of tissue T cells after allogeneic stem cell transplantation. Method: immunoSEQ multiplex PCR; TCRdb's copy keeps in-frame clones and lacks some. The sample contains about 28,000 clones, approximately 83% of which appear only once. The specimen was blood, collected before transplantation. The receptors were sampled from a woman between 18 and 49 years old who later had graft-versus-host disease after an allogeneic stem cell transplant.

The V call is TRBV7-2, the J call TRBJ2-2, with D hard to call. The ends were cut back, 2 bases at V and 3 bases at J, with 4 bases in the middle. This CDR3 is 13 amino acids long. Germline V gene lookup returns CDR1 SGHTA and CDR2 FQGNSA. This CDR3 is CASSLIHTGELFF. The CDR3 DNA is TGTGCCAGCAGCTTAATACACACCGGGGAGCTGTTTTTT.

This sequence joins TRBV20-1 and TRBJ2-3; possible D gene TRBD2, 5 bases. Between the trimmed V and J ends, which lost 3 bases and 2 bases, there was a span of 12 bases. The germline CDR1 and CDR2 sequences are DFQATT and SNEGSKA (reference sequence). CDR3 length: 14 amino acids. The CDR3, as DNA: TGCAGTGCTAGTTTTCGGGGAAACACAGATACGCAGTATTTT. This gives the protein CSASFRGNTDTQYF.

V usage is TRBV5-4 and J usage is TRBJ1-1; 7 bases agree with TRBD1. The CDR3 length is 14 residues. Germline loops: CDR1 SGHNT, CDR2 YYREEE (reference sequence). The junction had 7 bases not matched to a gene; V was cut back by 7 bases and J by 1 base. CDR3: CASHRRGGNTEAFF. The CDR3 DNA reads TGTGCCAGCCATCGCAGGGGGGGGAACACTGAAGCTTTCTTT. Using reference TRBV5-4 and TRBJ1-1 for the parts outside the CDR3, the full variable domain is ETGVTQSPTHLIKTRGQQVTLRCSSQSGHNTVSWYQQALGQGPQFIFQYYREEENGRGNFPPRFSGLQFPNYSSELNVNALELDDSALYLCASHRRGGNTEAFFGQGTRLTVV.

V is TRBV2 and J is TRBJ1-1; D is unclear. The CDR3 is 13 amino acids. Germline CDR1 SNHLY, CDR2 FYNNEI. With 4 bases removed from V and 1 base from J, the gap between germline ends came to 7 bases. The CDR3 DNA sequence: TGTGCCAGCAGTGGGAAAAGGAACACTGAAGCTTTCTTT. This encodes CASSGKRNTEAFF.

The chain uses TRBV11-1 and TRBJ2-7; maybe TRBD1 (5 bases). CDR1 and CDR2 from the germline V gene are SGHAT and FQDESV (reference sequence). There are 14 residues in the CDR3. Trimming took 0 bases from V and 6 from J, leaving 12 bases between them. The chain's CDR3 is CASSLAPGQGEQYF. DNA for the CDR3: TGTGCCAGCAGCTTAGCACCCGGCCAGGGCGAGCAGTACTTC.

The genes are TRBV14 and TRBJ1-2; 7 positions match TRBD1. V dropped 0 bases and J dropped 5; count of bases not matched to a gene: 9. Germline CDR1 reads SGHDN; CDR2 reads FVKESK. This CDR3 has 16 residues. The CDR3 nucleotides are TGTGCCAGCAGCCAAGAACCCCCGACAGGGAGTTATGGCTACACCTTC. This encodes CASSQEPPTGSYGYTF.

CDR3 amino acids: CASSFVNTEAFF. The CDR3 nucleotides read TGTGCCAGCAGTTTTGTGAACACTGAAGCTTTCTTT. This chain links TRBV12-3 or TRBV12-4 with TRBJ1-1; D gene unclear. This CDR3 region has 12 residues. The ends were cut back, 3 bases at V and 0 bases at J, with 2 bases in the middle.

This clone was found once. The chain couples TRBV5-5 to TRBJ1-1; 7 bases match TRBD1. Germline lookup yields CDR1 SGHKS and CDR2 YYEKEE (reference sequence). The CDR3 has 15 amino acids. The junction had 11 bases not matched to a gene; V was cut back by 5 bases and J by 4 bases. CDR3 nucleotides: TGTGCCAGCAGAGACCGAGGGGGCCTTGTCACTGAAGCTTTCTTT. As protein: CASRDRGGLVTEAFF. The entire variable domain, with the rest obtained from reference TRBV5-5 and TRBJ1-1, is as follows: DAGVTQSPTHLIKTRGQQVTLRCSPISGHKSVSWYQQVLGQGPQFIFQYYEKEERGRGNFPDRFSARQFPNYSSELNVNALLLGDSALYLCASRDRGGLVTEAFFGQGTRLTVV.

The V gene is TRBV27, the J gene TRBJ1-2, with D tentatively TRBD1 (6 bases). Germline loops: CDR1 MNHEY, CDR2 SMNVEV (reference sequence). The CDR3 consists of 13 residues. V lost 3 bases to trimming and J lost 8 bases, with 13 bases between them. CDR3 amino acids: CASSFRGGEGYTF. CDR3 DNA sequence: TGTGCCAGCAGTTTTCGTGGGGGCGAGGGCTACACCTTC.

V usage is TRBV27 and J usage is TRBJ2-3; no reliable D call. Trimming removed 3 bases at V and 3 bases at J, with 13 bases between. The V gene's germline CDR1 is MNHEY and CDR2 SMNVEV (reference sequence). The CDR3 extends over 15 amino acids. The CDR3 region is CASSFRTWVTDTQYF. In nucleotides, the CDR3 is TGTGCCAGCAGTTTTCGTACTTGGGTGACAGATACGCAGTATTTT.

The genes are TRBV7-9 and TRBJ1-4; D remains unclear. V was cut by 1 base and J by 0 bases, with 6 bases left in between. From germline, CDR1 is SEHNR and CDR2 FQNEAQ (reference sequence). The CDR3 is 15 residues long. The CDR3 sequence: CASSLGRATNEKLFF. The CDR3 DNA reads TGTGCCAGCAGCTTAGGACGGGCAACTAATGAAAAACTGTTTTTT.

This chain connects TRBV5-6 to TRBJ1-2, with D perhaps matching TRBD1 (5 bases). V lost 0 bases and J 0 bases, leaving 9 bases between the germline ends. CDR1 is SGHDT and CDR2 is YYEEEE in the germline V gene. CDR3 length equals 15 residues. This chain's CDR3 is CASSLDEGPNYGYTF. The CDR3 DNA follows: TGTGCCAGCAGCTTGGACGAGGGACCTAACTATGGCTACACCTTC.

This clone came up a few times. The chain couples TRBV14 to TRBJ1-2; no clear D gene. V dropped 1 base and J dropped 8 bases, with 14 bases sitting between them. The CDR3 totals 14 residues. Per germline, CDR1 SGHDN and CDR2 FVKESK. The CDR3 sequence: CASSQALGLGGYTF. The CDR3 DNA follows: TGTGCCAGCAGCCAAGCTCTAGGGCTGGGAGGCTACACCTTC.

The J gene is TRBJ1-6, the V gene TRBV27; D is undetermined. Trimming removed 6 bases at V and 8 bases at J, with 11 bases between. CDR3 length: 13 amino acids. Germline V gives CDR1 MNHEY, CDR2 SMNVEV (reference sequence). The CDR3 nucleotides are TGTGCCAGCAGAGAAGGTGGGGATTCACCCCTCCACTTT. Amino acids: CASREGGDSPLHF.

The chain couples TRBV29-1 to TRBJ1-1; D call uncertain. This CDR3 spans 13 amino acids. Between the trimmed V and J ends, which lost 6 bases and 1 base, there was a span of 12 bases. CDR1 is SQVTM, CDR2 ANQGSEA, per germline. The CDR3 loop reads CSVASGWNTEAFF. CDR3 coding DNA: TGCAGCGTCGCCTCGGGGTGGAACACTGAAGCTTTCTTT.

This clone was counted a few times. The CDR3 protein is CASSGGMYTDTQYF. The CDR3 DNA sequence: TGTGCCAGCAGCGGGGGGATGTACACAGATACGCAGTATTTT. The chain uses TRBV5-4 and TRBJ2-3, with D perhaps matching TRBD2 (6 bases). Germline loops: CDR1 SGHNT, CDR2 YYREEE (reference sequence). CDR3 length: 14 residues. Trimming cost V 4 bases and J 2 bases, with 11 bases left between them. Supplemented by reference TRBV5-4 and TRBJ2-3, the full variable domain reads ETGVTQSPTHLIKTRGQQVTLRCSSQSGHNTVSWYQQALGQGPQFIFQYYREEENGRGNFPPRFSGLQFPNYSSELNVNALELDDSALYLCASSGGMYTDTQYFGPGTRLTVL.

J is TRBJ1-5 and V is TRBV27, with TRBD1 matching 10 bases. Germline CDR1 and CDR2: MNHEY and SMNVEV (reference sequence). V trimming: 2 bases; J trimming: 7 bases; junction bases outside the gene matches: 5. The CDR3 is made up of 15 amino acids. The CDR3 bases are TGTGCCAGCAGTTTAGGGACAGGGGTCGGACAGCCCCAGCATTTT. It translates to CASSLGTGVGQPQHF.

The CDR3 region is CSVRGYNEQFF. DNA of the CDR3: TGCAGCGTTCGGGGGTACAATGAGCAGTTCTTC. The rearrangement uses TRBV29-1 and TRBJ2-1; TRBD2 is a possible D gene (6 bases). CDR1 and CDR2 from the germline V gene are SQVTM and ANQGSEA. V shed 5 bases and J shed 4 bases, with 6 bases lying between them. The CDR3 is 11 residues long.

V gene TRBV5-4 combines with J gene TRBJ2-1; the D is unclear. The CDR3 is made up of 14 amino acids. CDR1 and CDR2 (germline): SGHNT, YYREEE (reference sequence). The ends were cut back, 1 base at V and 5 bases at J, with 10 bases in the middle. The CDR3 sequence is CASSLPKTNNEQFF. The DNA of the CDR3 is TGTGCCAGCAGCTTGCCTAAGACAAACAATGAGCAGTTCTTC.

This clone has only one observation. The gene calls are TRBV14 and TRBJ2-7; D might be TRBD1 (6 bases). The CDR3 covers 13 residues. The germline V gene encodes CDR1 SGHDN and CDR2 FVKESK. Trimming stripped 5 bases from V and 7 bases from J, with 15 bases between. Here the CDR3 DNA reads TGTGCCAGCAGCAAAAACCAGGGGTGGGAGCAGTACTTC. Amino acid sequence: CASSKNQGWEQYF.

V gene TRBV7-2 combines with J gene TRBJ2-7, with 7 nucleotides matching TRBD2. The CDR3 is 15 amino acids. CDR1 is SGHTA and CDR2 is FQGNSA in the germline V gene. V lost 5 bases, J lost 2 bases, and 9 bases stayed unmatched. CDR3 sequence reads: CASSTRGFSAYEQYF. In nucleotides, the CDR3 is TGTGCCAGCAGCACGCGGGGGTTTAGTGCCTACGAGCAGTACTTC.

The chain combines TRBV6-5 with TRBJ1-4; tentative D call: TRBD1 (5 bases). V was cut by 6 bases and J by 5 bases, with 16 bases left in between. Germline values: CDR1 MNHEY, CDR2 SVGAGI. There are 15 residues in the CDR3. The CDR3, as DNA: TGTGCCAGCAGGGCAAGGACACGCCGAAATGAAAAACTGTTTTTT. Its translation is CASRARTRRNEKLFF.

This clone was found a few times. The CDR3 region is CASAPGDSQETQYF. CDR3 DNA sequence: TGTGCCAGTGCGCCCGGGGACAGCCAAGAGACCCAGTACTTC. The rearrangement joins TRBV6-5 to TRBJ2-5; TRBD1 matches 7 bases. V trimming: 9 bases; J trimming: 1 base; junction bases outside the gene matches: 8. The CDR3 length is 14 residues. Germline CDR1 is MNHEY and CDR2 is SVGAGI.

This clone was detected only once. This chain links TRBV7-2 with TRBJ1-2; D perhaps matches TRBD1 (6 bases). This CDR3 has 18 residues. Germline loops: CDR1 SGHTA, CDR2 FQGNSA. V dropped 7 bases and J dropped 3 bases, with 27 bases sitting between them. The CDR3 loop reads CASTDLRGGGGLHYGYTF. CDR3 coding DNA: TGTGCCAGCACCGACTTAAGGGGTGGAGGGGGACTTCACTATGGCTACACCTTC. The complete variable domain, with remaining parts taken from reference TRBV7-2 and TRBJ1-2, reads GAGVSQSPSNKVTEKGKDVELRCDPISGHTALYWYRQSLGQGLEFLIYFQGNSAPDKSGLPSDRFSAERTGGSVSTLTIQRTQQEDSAVYLCASTDLRGGGGLHYGYTFGSGTRLTVV.

This clone was counted between two and nine times. The chain employs TRBV30 and TRBJ1-2; D may be TRBD1 (6 bases). The ends were cut back, 3 bases at V and 13 bases at J, with 24 bases in the middle. CDR3 length equals 14 residues. Germline V lookup: CDR1 GTSNPN, CDR2 SVGIG (reference sequence). CDR3: CAWSHDNRGGLGTF. The CDR3 coding sequence is TGTGCCTGGAGCCACGACAATCGCGGGGGCCTAGGCACCTTC. Looking up the rest from reference TRBV30 and TRBJ1-2 gives the full variable domain: SQTIHQWPATLVQPVGSPLSLECTVEGTSNPNLYWYRQAAGRGLQLLFYSVGIGQISSEVPQNLSASRPQDRQFILSSKKLLLSDSGFYLCAWSHDNRGGLGTFGSGTRLTVV.

The J gene is TRBJ1-1, the V gene TRBV4-3; 8 bases are a match to TRBD1. The CDR3 covers 14 residues. V was pared by 0 bases and J by 3 bases, with 0 bases of the junction left unmatched. Germline V gene data show CDR1 as LGHNA and CDR2 as YSLEER. The CDR3 DNA sequence: TGCGCCAGCAGCCAAGAGACAGGGGACACTGAAGCTTTCTTT. Translated: CASSQETGDTEAFF.

Only a few counts were recorded for this clone. V is TRBV15 and J is TRBJ1-1, with TRBD1 as a possible D gene (5 bases). The germline CDR1 and CDR2 sequences are LNHNV and YYDKDF (reference sequence). CDR3 length equals 14 residues. The V and J ends lost 4 bases and 5 bases respectively, with 14 bases between them. The CDR3 region has the DNA TGTGCCACCAGCAATGGGGCTTTGGGGACTGAAGCTTTCTTT. Translated: CATSNGALGTEAFF.

This chain uses TRBV10-3 with TRBJ1-3; D is possibly TRBD1 (6 bases). Trimming removed 2 bases at V and 0 bases at J, with 8 bases between. CDR1 and CDR2 from the germline V gene are ENHRY and SYGVKD. This CDR3 spans 15 amino acids. The CDR3 sequence is CAISEGQSSGNTIYF. The CDR3 DNA is TGTGCCATCAGTGAGGGACAGAGCTCTGGAAACACCATATATTTT.